These 18 T cell receptor beta chains originate from one sample sequenced in a study of blood T cells in healthy people across ages. PCR was performed a second time for about 7 to 12 cycles using a sample-barcoded 5' primer and a J-beta primer mix. Using its own MiXCR run on the 5' RACE reads, TCRdb lists one record per CDR3 protein. The table records approximately 1.5 million distinct CDR3 sequences, roughly 43% of them present only once. The sequenced sample was blood. The receptors derive from a woman younger than 30 in good health.

The CDR3: CASSQDLLFWELFF. The CDR3 nucleotides are TGTGCCAGCAGCCAAGACCTTCTTTTCTGGGAGCTGTTTTTT. The rearrangement joins TRBV3-1 to TRBJ2-2; D call uncertain. In germline, CDR1 is LGHDT, CDR2 YNNKEL (reference sequence). V lost 0 bases and J 9 bases, leaving 11 bases between the germline ends. The CDR3 has 14 amino acids. The full variable domain, completed using reference TRBV3-1 and TRBJ2-2, is DTAVSQTPKYLVTQMGNDKSIKCEQNLGHDTMYWYKQDSKKFLKIMFSYNNKELIINETVPNRFSPKSPDKAHLNLHINSLELGDSAVYFCASSQDLLFWELFFGEGSRLTVL.

This chain uses TRBV2 with TRBJ2-1; possibly TRBD2 for D (6 bases). Germline V gene sequence: CDR1 SNHLY, CDR2 FYNNEI. Trimming pared 10 bases from V and 10 bases from J, leaving 17 bases between. CDR3 length: 12 amino acids. The CDR3 is CAIRTGGREQFF. CDR3 bases: TGTGCCATCCGGACCGGGGGAAGAGAGCAGTTCTTC.

This clonotype was recorded a few times. The V gene is TRBV13, the J gene TRBJ2-3; a weak D match, TRBD2 (6 bases). The CDR3 is 13 residues long. Trimming shortened V by 6 bases and J by 5 bases, and 12 bases separated the two germline ends. The germline gives CDR1 PRHDT, CDR2 FYEKMQ (reference sequence). The CDR3: CASSFGTEDTQYF. CDR3 nucleotide sequence: TGTGCCAGCAGTTTCGGGACTGAAGATACGCAGTATTTT.

The gene calls are TRBV4-1 and TRBJ1-5, with D perhaps matching TRBD1 (5 bases). The V gene lost 4 bases and the J gene lost 5 bases, with 15 bases spanning the gap. There are 15 residues in the CDR3. Germline V gene data show CDR1 as MGHRA and CDR2 as YSYEKL. In nucleotides, the CDR3 is TGCGCCAGCAGCCGACCGGGACCGAGATATCAGCCCCAGCATTTT. Translated, it gives CASSRPGPRYQPQHF.

The chain has TRBV7-9 and TRBJ2-7; 14 bases line up with TRBD2. This CDR3 is built from 17 residues. Trimming removed 4 bases from V and 7 bases from J; junction bases left unmatched: 12. Germline loops: CDR1 SEHNR, CDR2 FQNEAQ (reference sequence). The chain's CDR3 is CASSSYSTSGRGDEQYF. DNA of the CDR3: TGTGCCAGCAGCTCCTACTCGACTAGCGGGAGGGGAGATGAGCAGTACTTC.

The gene calls are TRBV6-2 or TRBV6-3 and TRBJ2-1; 8 bases map to TRBD2. Trimming at V came to 4 bases and at J to 4 bases, leaving 3 bases not matched to a gene. Germline lookup yields CDR1 MNHEY and CDR2 SVGEGT. There are 14 residues in the CDR3. The CDR3 DNA reads as TGTGCCAGCAGTTTTAGCGGGGAGTACAATGAGCAGTTCTTC. Protein sequence: CASSFSGEYNEQFF.

The CDR3 nucleotides read TGTGCCAGCAGCCTCCGGGACCGCCTCTACCAAGAGACCCAGTACTTC. It translates to CASSLRDRLYQETQYF. V usage is TRBV12-3 or TRBV12-4 and J usage is TRBJ2-5; D is tentatively TRBD1 or TRBD2 (5 bases each). This CDR3 has 16 amino acids. Trimming cost V 6 bases and J 0 bases, with 17 bases left between them.

This clonotype showed up just once. A much more abundant neighbour one base away suggests this may be a read error. The genes are TRBV7-2 and TRBJ2-3; D might be TRBD1 (6 bases). CDR1 and CDR2 from the germline V gene are SGHTA and FQGNSA. CDR3 length equals 13 residues. Trimming left V 4 bases short and J 4 bases short, with 9 bases between. CDR3 nucleotides: TGTGCCAGCAGCTACAAGGGGGCAGATACGCAGTATTTT. It is translated as CASSYKGADTQYF.

The chain joins TRBV2 to TRBJ2-6, with no clear D. The length of the CDR3 is 15 residues. Germline CDR1 is SNHLY and CDR2 is FYNNEI. The V gene lost 2 bases and the J gene lost 0 bases, with 5 bases spanning the gap. The CDR3 is CASSELTSGANVLTF. CDR3 DNA sequence: TGTGCCAGCAGTGAACTTACCTCTGGGGCCAACGTCCTGACTTTC.

This clonotype turned up a few times. The V call is TRBV20-1, the J call TRBJ2-3; TRBD1 or TRBD2 may be the D gene (5 bases each). In germline, CDR1 is DFQATT, CDR2 SNEGSKA (reference sequence). CDR3 length equals 14 residues. V lost 4 bases and J 3 bases, leaving 14 bases between the germline ends. CDR3 sequence: CSAKAPWGTDTQYF. Here the CDR3 DNA reads TGCAGTGCTAAAGCACCATGGGGGACAGATACGCAGTATTTT.

DNA of the CDR3: TGCAGTGCAAGGGCACTAGCGGACTCCTACAATGAGCAGTTCTTC. It is translated as CSARALADSYNEQFF. The chain is built from TRBV20-1 and TRBJ2-1; 8 bases are shared with TRBD2. This CDR3 has 15 amino acids. J was trimmed by 0 bases and V by 6 bases; bases with no gene match: 7. Germline V gives CDR1 DFQATT, CDR2 SNEGSKA (reference sequence).

Turning to this clonotype: The junction shows a germline mismatch at one end, possibly a read error. V and J are TRBV9 and TRBJ1-5; D not resolved. Germline loops: CDR1 SGDLS, CDR2 YYNGEE. CDR3 length equals 15 residues. CDR3 amino acids: CAGSVSGNSNQPQHF. The CDR3, as DNA: TGTGCCGGCAGCGTAAGCGGGAATAGCAATCAGCCCCAGCATTTT.

This clonotype was counted a few times. This rearrangement joins TRBV20-1 to TRBJ2-3; 9 bases are shared with TRBD2. The CDR3 sequence is 15 residues long. Germline values: CDR1 DFQATT, CDR2 SNEGSKA (reference sequence). After removal of 6 bases from V and 0 bases from J, the junction contained 7 bases not matched to a gene. The CDR3 here is CSAKLAGLSTDTQYF. The CDR3 nucleotides are TGCAGTGCCAAACTAGCGGGCCTAAGCACAGATACGCAGTATTTT.

The rearrangement uses TRBV6-5 and TRBJ1-2; TRBD1 matches 7 bases. Germline V CDR1 and CDR2: MNHEY, SVGAGI. V shed 5 bases, J shed 10 bases, and the junction held 10 bases outside the gene matches. CDR3 length equals 13 residues. The CDR3 region has the DNA TGTGCCAGCAGTAGACAGGGAAACGGTGACTACACCTTC. It is translated as CASSRQGNGDYTF.

This clonotype was recorded a few times. CDR3 sequence (DNA): TGCAGTGCTAGGACTAGCGGGATGGCCTACAATGAGCAGTTCTTC. This sequence encodes CSARTSGMAYNEQFF. The chain uses TRBV20-1 and TRBJ2-1, with 11 bases identical to TRBD2. CDR3 length: 15 amino acids. In germline, CDR1 is DFQATT, CDR2 SNEGSKA (reference sequence). Losses at the gene ends were 3 bases for V and 2 bases for J; bases not matched to a gene: 3.

This chain connects TRBV5-1 to TRBJ2-4; tentatively, D is TRBD1 (6 bases). The DNA end lines up better with TRBJ2-7; the J call may be wrong. CDR1 is SGHRS and CDR2 is YFSETQ in the germline V gene. The CDR3 consists of 15 residues. The CDR3 is CASSQDRTVFDEQYF. The CDR3 DNA is TGCGCCAGCAGCCAAGATCGGACAGTGTTCGACGAGCAGTACTTC.

CDR3 region: CAGTQSMGDTQYF. The CDR3 DNA follows: TGTGCCGGCACCCAATCCATGGGAGATACGCAGTATTTT. The rearrangement joins TRBV9 to TRBJ2-3; D remains ambiguous. Between the trimmed V and J ends, which lost 10 bases and 5 bases, there was a span of 17 bases. Germline CDR1 reads SGDLS; CDR2 reads YYNGEE. The CDR3 has 13 amino acids.

This clonotype was seen many times. Written as DNA, the CDR3 is TGTGCCAGCAGCAAACTAGCGGGGTCCTACGAGCAGTACTTC. It translates to CASSKLAGSYEQYF. The rearrangement uses TRBV12-3 or TRBV12-4 and TRBJ2-7, with 10 positions matching TRBD2. V shed 6 bases and J 1 base; nucleotides not matched to a gene: 3. CDR3 size: 14 residues.